Each of the 8 T cell receptor beta chains below was sequenced from the same sample in a study of CD8 T cells in Susac syndrome. A quantity of about 0.5 to 1 ug RNA underwent reverse transcription using random hexamers. Each CDR3 protein is one row after TCRdb ran MiXCR on the immunoSEQ multiplex PCR reads. The data contain about 120,000 distinct CDR3 sequences, about nine tenths of them singletons. The source material was CD8+ T cells from PBMCs. Receptors were obtained from a human donor in good health.

The J gene is TRBJ2-2, the V gene TRBV6-5, with D tentatively TRBD2 (7 bases). The germline V and J ends were trimmed by 6 bases and 6 bases, with 11 bases remaining between them. This CDR3 region has 13 residues. Germline CDR1 MNHEY, CDR2 SVGAGI. Written as DNA, the CDR3 is TGTGCCAGCAGCTGGGGGGGGCCCGGGGAGCTGTTTTTT. It codes for CASSWGGPGELFF.

The chain joins TRBV27 to TRBJ2-3, with 8 bases that match TRBD2. With 5 bases clipped from V and 0 bases from J, the junction kept 7 bases outside the gene matches. Germline CDR1 MNHEY, CDR2 SMNVEV (reference sequence). The CDR3 runs 16 residues. This chain's CDR3 is CASSIRKRESTDTQYF. In DNA, the CDR3 is TGTGCCAGCAGTATACGTAAGCGGGAGAGCACAGATACGCAGTATTTT.

The gene calls are TRBV4-3 and TRBJ1-1; 11 bases match TRBD1. Trimming took 0 bases from V and 1 from J; bases not matched to a gene: 10. There are 19 residues in the CDR3. CDR1 is LGHNA, CDR2 YSLEER, per germline. Written as DNA, the CDR3 is TGCGCCAGCAGCCAAGAATACGGGTCGGACAGGGGGCCGAACACTGAAGCTTTCTTT. This codes for CASSQEYGSDRGPNTEAFF.

This clonotype was seen a single time. This sequence joins TRBV19 and TRBJ1-1; TRBD1 might be the D (5 bases). The CDR3 length is 14 residues. The V end was cut by 5 bases, the J end by 2 bases, with 12 bases between. Germline V CDR1 and CDR2: LNHDA, SQIVND (reference sequence). The CDR3 region is CASSARTPNTEAFF. As DNA, the CDR3 is TGTGCCAGTAGTGCCCGGACACCTAACACTGAAGCTTTCTTT. The full variable domain, in which reference TRBV19 and TRBJ1-1 provide the parts outside the CDR3, is DGGITQSPKYLFRKEGQNVTLSCEQNLNHDAMYWYRQDPGQGLRLIYYSQIVNDFQKGDIAEGYSVSREKKESFPLTVTSAQKNPTAFYLCASSARTPNTEAFFGQGTRLTVV.

The chain uses TRBV30 and TRBJ2-2, with TRBD1 identical over 11 bases. The CDR3 is made up of 18 amino acids. Germline V gene data show CDR1 as GTSNPN and CDR2 as SVGIG (reference sequence). The V gene end was trimmed by 5 bases and the J gene end by 6 bases; junction bases not matched to a gene: 17. CDR3 protein: CAWGRIRAWDRGSGELFF. The DNA of the CDR3 is TGTGCCTGGGGGCGTATTCGGGCGTGGGACAGGGGGTCCGGGGAGCTGTTTTTT.

The chain employs TRBV29-1 and TRBJ1-2; 7 bases are shared with TRBD1. The V and J ends lost 1 base and 4 bases, in that order; junction bases with no gene match: 12. Germline V gene sequence: CDR1 SQVTM, CDR2 ANQGSEA. This CDR3 region has 16 residues. The DNA for the CDR3 is TGCAGCGTTGAAGGGGACAGCCCCAGTTCCTTCTATGGCTACACCTTC. Protein sequence: CSVEGDSPSSFYGYTF.

This chain connects TRBV7-8 to TRBJ2-7, with D perhaps matching TRBD2 (5 bases). The CDR3 is 14 amino acids. Germline-derived CDR1 and CDR2 are SGHVS and FQNEAQ. Trimming took off 3 bases at V and 7 bases at J, with 16 bases between the two ends. CDR3 sequence: CASSLLLGRGEQYF. The CDR3 nucleotides are TGTGCCAGCAGCTTGCTCCTAGGGCGCGGGGAGCAGTACTTC.

The chain joins TRBV20-1 to TRBJ2-2; D ambiguous. V was pared by 7 bases and J by 0 bases, with 12 bases between. Per the germline V gene, CDR1 is DFQATT and CDR2 is SNEGSKA (reference sequence). This CDR3 has 14 amino acids. CDR3 loop: CSGLSPSNTGELFF. CDR3 bases: TGCAGTGGCCTTAGCCCTTCGAACACCGGGGAGCTGTTTTTT.